This T cell receptor beta chain was obtained from a study of blood T cells in healthy people across ages. General study results and limits: Higher diversity, along with more naive CD4+ cells, distinguished long-lived donors from aged donors. Strong correlation was found linking TCR beta diversity to naive T cell percentage. Per million T cells, TCR beta diversity dropped about linearly as age rose.

In germline, CDR1 is SGHDT, CDR2 YYEEEE. The CDR3 is 13 residues long. Trimming shortened V by 3 bases and J by 4 bases, and 10 bases separated the two germline ends. It was with a sample-barcoded 5' primer and a J-beta primer mix that a second PCR of about 6 to 11 cycles was run. Unique molecular identifiers of 12 random nucleotides labeled each cDNA. TCRdb re-analysed the 5' RACE reads in MiXCR, keeping a single row per CDR3 protein. The table includes around 790,000 distinct CDR3 sequences, 44% detected once. About this clonotype itself: The antigen is not known. A much larger clone differs by one base, so this may be a read error.

The chain couples TRBV5-6 to TRBJ1-2; a weak D match, TRBD1 (5 bases). Sequencing was performed on blood. The source is a man aged 60-69 years in good health. The CDR3 region is CASSSPGGYGYTF. In nucleotides, the CDR3 is TGTGCCAGCAGCTCCCCCGGGGGCTATGGCTACACCTTC.